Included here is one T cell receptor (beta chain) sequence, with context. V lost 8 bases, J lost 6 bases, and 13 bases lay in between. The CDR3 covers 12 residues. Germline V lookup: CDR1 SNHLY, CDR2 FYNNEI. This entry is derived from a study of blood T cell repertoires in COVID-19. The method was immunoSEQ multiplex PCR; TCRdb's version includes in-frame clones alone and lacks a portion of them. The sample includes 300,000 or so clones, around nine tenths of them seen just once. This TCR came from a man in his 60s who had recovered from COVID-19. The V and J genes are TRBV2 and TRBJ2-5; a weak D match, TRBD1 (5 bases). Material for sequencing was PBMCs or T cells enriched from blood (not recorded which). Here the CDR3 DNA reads TGTGCCAGCGAGTTGGGGCTGAAGACCCAGTACTTC. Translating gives CASELGLKTQYF.